This TCR beta chain was recorded in a study of T cells in Graves' hyperthyroidism and ophthalmopathy. Fresh peripheral blood, around 9.2 ml of it, supplied the PBMCs. Amplification yielded TCR beta CDR3 regions, with RNA transcripts as the source. TCR CDR3 underwent first-round RT-PCR with the HTBI primer set. TCRdb fed the multiplex PCR reads into MiXCR, producing one record per CDR3 protein. In the table there are approximately 530,000 distinct CDR3 sequences, 16% of which are singletons. Germline V gene lookup returns CDR1 LNHNV and CDR2 YYDKDF (reference sequence). The CDR3 has 12 amino acids. The V gene lost 0 bases and the J gene lost 8 bases, with 5 bases spanning the gap.

Sequencing was carried out using blood. The receptor's source is a young woman with Graves' hyperthyroidism. This sequence joins TRBV15 and TRBJ2-1; D ambiguous. CDR3 DNA sequence: TGTGCCACCAGCAGAGATTCCCATGAGCAGTTCTTC. Translated, it gives CATSRDSHEQFF.